This is a list of T cell receptor beta chains from one sample in a study of T cell repertoires in cytomegalovirus infection. TCRdb itself ran the reads through MiXCR, one entry per CDR3 protein. The sample records 700,000 to 900,000 distinct CDR3 sequences, 25% to 35% being singletons. Antigens of these TCRs are unknown. Sequencing was performed on cultured CD8+ T cells from PBMCs, taken from culture after CMV antigen stimulation. The receptor set was obtained from a human donor in good health (CMV status not recorded). Some clones in this sample may be carry-over from other donors' samples. Each CDR3 is given with its conserved first and last residue. A D gene is named only where the DNA matches it firmly. Rows may omit the clone size; those that give it use once, few, many or a size class.

d_call j_call clone_size v_call cdr3_aa cdr3_nt
TRBD2 TRBJ2-3 few TRBV9 CASSVESSGGDSTDTQYF TGTGCCAGCAGCGTAGAGTCTAGCGGGGGGGATAGCACAGATACGCAGTATTTT
TRBD2 TRBJ2-1 NA TRBV6-5 CASSYSGGGRNEQFF TGTGCCAGCAGTTACTCTGGCGGGGGTCGCAATGAGCAGTTCTTC
NA TRBJ2-3 once TRBV12-3/TRBV12-4 CASTPSRDTQYF TGTGCCAGCACCCCCAGCAGGGATACGCAGTATTTT
NA TRBJ1-4 few TRBV4-3 CASSQDPGGDNEKLFF TGCGCCAGCAGCCAAGACCCCGGGGGGGATAATGAAAAACTGTTTTTT
TRBD2 TRBJ2-5 few TRBV7-9 CASSLRRWTSGGFRETQYF TGTGCCAGCAGCTTGAGACGGTGGACTAGCGGGGGCTTTCGAGAGACCCAGTACTTC
NA TRBJ2-3 NA TRBV6-5 CANSNDQGLGDTQYF TGTGCCAACAGTAACGACCAGGGCCTTGGAGATACGCAGTATTTT
NA TRBJ2-5 NA TRBV7-4 CASSGLRGPQETQYF TGTGCCAGCAGCGGGTTGCGGGGACCGCAAGAGACCCAGTACTTC
TRBD2 TRBJ2-2 many TRBV7-2 CASSLGLEGTGELFF TGTGCCAGCAGCTTGGGACTAGAAGGCACCGGGGAGCTGTTTTTT
NA TRBJ1-3 NA TRBV7-9 CASSHGSSGNTIYF TGTGCCAGCAGCCACGGTAGCTCTGGAAACACCATATATTTT
TRBD1 TRBJ2-4 NA TRBV7-8 CASTQSGTARGNIQYF TGTGCCAGCACCCAATCCGGGACAGCGAGGGGAAACATTCAGTACTTC
TRBD1 TRBJ1-2 few TRBV5-1 CASSNGQGAHNYGYTF TGCGCCAGCAGCAACGGACAGGGGGCCCATAACTATGGCTACACCTTC
NA TRBJ2-7 NA TRBV19 CASSISGSSYEQYF TGTGCCAGTAGTATATCTGGGAGCTCCTACGAGCAGTACTTC
NA TRBJ1-2 few TRBV29-1 CSVEDRSYGYTF TGCAGCGTTGAAGATCGGAGCTATGGCTACACCTTC
TRBD1 TRBJ1-5 NA TRBV28 CASSLGRGDVPQHF TGTGCCAGCAGTTTAGGCAGGGGGGACGTTCCCCAGCATTTT
TRBD1 TRBJ2-1 NA TRBV6-6 CASSVTGEWNEQFF TGTGCCAGTTCTGTTACAGGGGAGTGGAATGAGCAGTTCTTC
NA TRBJ1-2 NA TRBV19 CASSSVAGKDLYRYTF TGTGCCAGTAGTTCCGTCGCCGGGAAAGATCTTTATCGCTACACCTTC
NA TRBJ1-3 many TRBV7-9 CASSLEYRVWINTIYF TGTGCCAGCAGCTTAGAATACCGAGTTTGGATAAACACCATATATTTT
NA TRBJ2-3 many TRBV7-9 CASSSSLLGRLPNTQYF TGTGCCAGCAGCTCTTCCCTCCTGGGACGGCTCCCGAATACGCAGTATTTT
NA TRBJ1-2 few TRBV29-1 CSVEGGTSRDIFYGYTF TGCAGCGTTGAAGGGGGGACCAGCAGGGATATTTTCTATGGCTACACCTTC
NA TRBJ1-2 many TRBV7-6 CASSLVSGYGYTF TGTGCCAGCAGCTTAGTGTCAGGGTATGGCTACACCTTC
NA TRBJ2-7 few TRBV7-2 CASSFGQPLREQYF TGTGCCAGCAGCTTTGGACAACCACTACGGGAGCAGTACTTC
NA TRBJ1-1 NA TRBV4-1 CASSNQGGLTEAFF TGCGCCAGCAGCAACCAGGGTGGTCTGACTGAAGCTTTCTTT
NA TRBJ1-1 many TRBV12-3/TRBV12-4 CASRLPGHEAFF TGTGCCAGCAGATTACCCGGACACGAAGCTTTCTTT
NA TRBJ2-7 NA TRBV6-2/TRBV6-3 CASSFARGKPYEQYF TGTGCCAGCAGTTTCGCAAGGGGAAAACCCTACGAGCAGTACTTC
NA TRBJ1-2 NA TRBV6-2/TRBV6-3 CASTARGRAEANYGYTF TGTGCCAGTACGGCCAGGGGCAGGGCAGAAGCTAACTATGGCTACACCTTC
NA TRBJ1-1 NA TRBV4-2 CASSQGREKGEAFF TGTGCCAGCAGCCAAGGCCGGGAGAAGGGCGAAGCTTTCTTT
NA TRBJ1-2 once TRBV7-3 CASSRGSGYTF TGTGCCAGCAGTAGGGGGAGTGGCTACACCTTC
NA TRBJ1-2 few TRBV18 CASSPPEGRDYGYTF TGTGCCAGCTCACCACCGGAGGGCAGGGATTATGGCTACACCTTC
TRBD1 TRBJ1-5 NA TRBV2 CASRGTGRDQPQHF TGTGCCAGCAGAGGGACAGGGAGGGATCAGCCCCAGCATTTT
NA TRBJ1-1 NA TRBV6-1 CASSASLGANTEAFF TGTGCCAGCAGCGCTTCCCTGGGGGCAAACACTGAAGCTTTCTTT
TRBD1 TRBJ1-5 NA TRBV5-6 CASSLQGAEQPQHF TGTGCCAGCAGCTTACAGGGGGCCGAGCAGCCCCAGCATTTT
NA TRBJ2-5 NA TRBV7-9 CASSIAAYRFQETQYF TGTGCCAGCAGTATTGCAGCCTACAGATTCCAAGAGACCCAGTACTTC
NA TRBJ1-5 many TRBV27 CASRPNGGLSPQHF TGTGCCAGCAGACCAAACGGAGGGTTGAGCCCCCAGCATTTT
NA TRBJ1-2 NA TRBV6-2/TRBV6-3 CASSYSQKVGYTF TGTGCCAGCAGTTACTCCCAAAAGGTCGGCTACACCTTC
NA TRBJ1-3 few TRBV7-9 CASSLPQGASGNTIYF TGTGCCAGCAGCTTACCTCAGGGTGCATCTGGAAACACCATATATTTT
NA TRBJ2-1 NA TRBV3-1 CASSQVPLSYNEQFF TGTGCCAGCAGCCAAGTCCCCCTCTCCTACAATGAGCAGTTCTTC
NA TRBJ1-4 NA TRBV7-6 CASSLGFGGGEKLFF TGTGCCAGCAGCTTAGGATTCGGGGGAGGAGAAAAACTGTTTTTT
TRBD1 TRBJ1-6 many TRBV7-9 CASSDRGSSYNSPLHF TGTGCCAGCAGCGACAGGGGAAGCTCCTATAATTCACCCCTCCACTTT
NA TRBJ1-1 NA TRBV6-5 CASSYPSGENTEAFF TGTGCCAGCAGTTACCCTTCCGGGGAAAACACTGAAGCTTTCTTT
NA TRBJ1-2 NA TRBV15 CATSREERGYGYTF TGTGCCACCAGCAGAGAAGAACGGGGCTATGGCTACACCTTC
NA TRBJ2-1 NA TRBV29-1 CSTTPGEAEQFF TGCAGCACAACGCCAGGGGAGGCTGAGCAGTTCTTC
NA TRBJ1-6 once TRBV10-3 CAIRSFTADSPLHF TGTGCCATCAGAAGCTTCACGGCGGATTCACCCCTCCACTTT
NA TRBJ1-1 once TRBV29-1 CSSWDQDTEAFF TGCAGCAGTTGGGACCAAGACACTGAAGCTTTCTTT